The rows below give T cell receptor beta chains drawn from one sample of a study of early T cells in non-severe SARS-CoV-2 infection. TCRdb re-called the 5' RACE reads with MiXCR, one entry per CDR3 protein. This table has nearly 95,000 distinct CDR3 sequences, roughly 15% appearing once. The sample here was whole blood, taken at baseline. These receptors were taken from an adult who was a healthcare worker with PCR-confirmed SARS-CoV-2 infection or an uninfected control (not recorded which). Each CDR3 is given with its conserved first and last residue. The D gene is left open where the match is weak. The size entry is marked missing in some rows and otherwise reads once, few, many or a size class.

V gene: TRBV5-1; J gene: TRBJ2-7; clone size: -; D gene: -; CDR3 protein: CASSKTAPSYEQYF; CDR3 DNA: TGCGCCAGCAGCAAGACGGCCCCCTCCTACGAGCAGTACTTC
V gene: TRBV7-8; J gene: TRBJ2-5; clone size: -; D gene: -; CDR3 protein: CASSLRFETQYF; CDR3 DNA: TGTGCCAGCAGCTTACGATTTGAGACCCAGTACTTC
V gene: TRBV20-1; J gene: TRBJ2-1; clone size: many; D gene: -; CDR3 protein: CSARDELAPYNEQFF; CDR3 DNA: TGCAGTGCTAGAGATGAGCTAGCGCCCTACAATGAGCAGTTCTTC
V gene: TRBV3-1; J gene: TRBJ1-2; clone size: -; D gene: -; CDR3 protein: CASSQEGDMGYTF; CDR3 DNA: TGTGCCAGCAGCCAAGAAGGCGATATGGGCTACACCTTC
V gene: TRBV19; J gene: TRBJ2-5; clone size: -; D gene: -; CDR3 protein: CASGDRETQYF; CDR3 DNA: TGTGCCAGCGGGGACCGAGAGACCCAGTACTTC
V gene: TRBV20-1; J gene: TRBJ1-6; clone size: few; D gene: -; CDR3 protein: CSARESGTHGSPLHF; CDR3 DNA: TGCAGTGCTAGAGAATCCGGGACACACGGATCACCCCTCCACTTT
V gene: TRBV28; J gene: TRBJ2-1; clone size: -; D gene: -; CDR3 protein: CASSSSEGGEQFF; CDR3 DNA: TGTGCCAGCAGTTCTTCAGAGGGCGGTGAGCAGTTCTTC
V gene: TRBV18; J gene: TRBJ1-2; clone size: -; D gene: -; CDR3 protein: CASSLGSDGYTF; CDR3 DNA: TGTGCCAGCTCACTGGGATCAGATGGCTACACCTTC
V gene: TRBV30; J gene: TRBJ1-1; clone size: few; D gene: -; CDR3 protein: CAWSPRDFRTEAFF; CDR3 DNA: TGTGCCTGGAGTCCCCGTGACTTCAGGACTGAAGCTTTCTTT
V gene: TRBV3-1; J gene: TRBJ2-1; clone size: once; D gene: TRBD2; CDR3 protein: CASSPGTSGSENEQFF; CDR3 DNA: TGTGCCAGCAGCCCCGGGACTAGCGGGAGTGAGAATGAGCAGTTCTTC
V gene: TRBV7-7; J gene: TRBJ2-7; clone size: few; D gene: -; CDR3 protein: CASSLASGTSYEQYF; CDR3 DNA: TGTGCCAGCAGCTTAGCGAGTGGGACCAGCTACGAGCAGTACTTC
V gene: TRBV7-2; J gene: TRBJ2-1; clone size: few; D gene: TRBD2; CDR3 protein: CASSLGTSGSRGQFF; CDR3 DNA: TGTGCCAGCAGCCTGGGGACTAGCGGGAGTCGTGGGCAGTTCTTC
V gene: TRBV2; J gene: TRBJ2-3; clone size: few; D gene: -; CDR3 protein: CASSESMDATDTQYF; CDR3 DNA: TGTGCCAGCAGTGAATCTATGGACGCCACAGATACGCAGTATTTT
V gene: TRBV24-1; J gene: TRBJ2-1; clone size: -; D gene: TRBD2; CDR3 protein: CATSDLGTSGSVNEQFF; CDR3 DNA: TGTGCCACCAGTGATTTGGGGACTAGCGGGAGTGTCAATGAGCAGTTCTTC
V gene: TRBV4-3; J gene: TRBJ2-3; clone size: many; D gene: -; CDR3 protein: CASSQGVGTDTQYF; CDR3 DNA: TGCGCCAGCAGCCAAGGGGTCGGCACAGATACGCAGTATTTT
V gene: TRBV11-2; J gene: TRBJ2-3; clone size: -; D gene: -; CDR3 protein: CASRPSGADTQYF; CDR3 DNA: TGTGCCAGCCGCCCGTCGGGGGCAGATACGCAGTATTTT
V gene: TRBV7-9; J gene: TRBJ2-3; clone size: few; D gene: -; CDR3 protein: CASSLRALGTDTQYF; CDR3 DNA: TGTGCCAGCAGCCTCCGGGCCCTCGGGACAGATACGCAGTATTTT
V gene: TRBV2; J gene: TRBJ2-1; clone size: -; D gene: -; CDR3 protein: CASSERPSSYNEQFF; CDR3 DNA: TGTGCCAGCAGTGAACGGCCAAGCTCCTACAATGAGCAGTTCTTC
V gene: TRBV7-2; J gene: TRBJ2-2; clone size: few; D gene: -; CDR3 protein: CASSLEGLSAGELFF; CDR3 DNA: TGTGCCAGCAGCTTGGAGGGACTTTCCGCCGGGGAGCTGTTTTTT
V gene: TRBV20-1; J gene: TRBJ2-5; clone size: -; D gene: -; CDR3 protein: CSALAETQYF; CDR3 DNA: TGCAGTGCTCTCGCAGAGACCCAGTACTTC
V gene: TRBV18; J gene: TRBJ2-4; clone size: -; D gene: -; CDR3 protein: CASSPAGVENIQYF; CDR3 DNA: TGTGCCAGCTCACCAGCAGGGGTCGAAAACATTCAGTACTTC
V gene: TRBV7-2; J gene: TRBJ1-2; clone size: few; D gene: -; CDR3 protein: CASSPSGGPYGYTF; CDR3 DNA: TGTGCCAGCAGCCCGTCCGGGGGGCCTTATGGCTACACCTTC
V gene: TRBV7-2; J gene: TRBJ2-7; clone size: many; D gene: TRBD2; CDR3 protein: CASSQGLAGYEQYF; CDR3 DNA: TGTGCCAGCAGCCAGGGACTAGCGGGATACGAGCAGTACTTC
V gene: TRBV7-2; J gene: TRBJ2-1; clone size: many; D gene: TRBD2; CDR3 protein: CASSPMTSGHNEQFF; CDR3 DNA: TGTGCCAGCAGCCCCATGACTAGCGGGCACAATGAGCAGTTCTTC
V gene: TRBV18; J gene: TRBJ2-3; clone size: few; D gene: -; CDR3 protein: CASSPWEATDTQYF; CDR3 DNA: TGTGCCAGCTCACCGTGGGAGGCTACAGATACGCAGTATTTT
V gene: TRBV28; J gene: TRBJ1-1; clone size: -; D gene: -; CDR3 protein: CASSLDSGSGAFF; CDR3 DNA: TGTGCCAGCAGTTTAGATAGTGGATCCGGCGCTTTCTTT
V gene: TRBV6-6; J gene: TRBJ2-1; clone size: few; D gene: -; CDR3 protein: CASGNAYNEQFF; CDR3 DNA: TGTGCCAGCGGAAATGCCTACAATGAGCAGTTCTTC
V gene: TRBV4-1; J gene: TRBJ1-4; clone size: few; D gene: -; CDR3 protein: CASSYSMTGTNEKLFF; CDR3 DNA: TGCGCCAGCAGCTATTCAATGACGGGAACTAATGAAAAACTGTTTTTT
V gene: TRBV2; J gene: TRBJ2-2; clone size: -; D gene: TRBD2; CDR3 protein: CASSLAEQGTGELFF; CDR3 DNA: TGTGCCAGCAGTCTAGCGGAGCAAGGCACCGGGGAGCTGTTTTTT